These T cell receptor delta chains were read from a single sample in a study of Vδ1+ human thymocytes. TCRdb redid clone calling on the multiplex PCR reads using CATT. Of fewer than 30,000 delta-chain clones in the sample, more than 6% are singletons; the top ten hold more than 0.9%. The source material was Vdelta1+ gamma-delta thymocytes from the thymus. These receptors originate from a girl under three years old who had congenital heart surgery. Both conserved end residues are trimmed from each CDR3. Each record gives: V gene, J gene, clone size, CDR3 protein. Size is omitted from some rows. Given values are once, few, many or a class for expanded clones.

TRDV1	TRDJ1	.	ALGAKKILPTLLSKLI
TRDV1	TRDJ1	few	ALGELGLRGLYTDKLI
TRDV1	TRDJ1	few	ALGELLNNTDKLI
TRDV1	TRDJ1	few	ALGEPHGASGLYSHTDKLI
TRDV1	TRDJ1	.	ALGDPFPYWGIETDKLI
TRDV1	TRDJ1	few	ALGAPTYSQKSGGYYTDKLI
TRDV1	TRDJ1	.	ALPRGIQPTDKLI
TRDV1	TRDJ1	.	ALGELSAYWGIEADKLI
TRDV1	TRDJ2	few	ALGGLPSWSLTAQLF
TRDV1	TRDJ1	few	ALGEGDLRRGYLTDKLI
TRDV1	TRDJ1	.	ALGGLPTLGDYTDKLI
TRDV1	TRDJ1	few	ALGANSSHPSVLGDYTDKLI
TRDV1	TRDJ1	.	ALGEPPPGGHSPIYTDKLI
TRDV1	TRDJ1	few	ALGTPGLPPTYTDKLI
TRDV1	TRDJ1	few	ALGEFALQLYTDKLI
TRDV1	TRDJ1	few	ALGELIDWVSYWGYTDKLI
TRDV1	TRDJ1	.	ALSLGGSDKLI
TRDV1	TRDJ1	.	ALGDHYTDKLI
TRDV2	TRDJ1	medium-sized	ACDQALWGIRDDKLI
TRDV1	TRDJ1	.	ALGALHPRPSLVGDTHRPDKLI
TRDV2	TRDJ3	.	ACDYRGGYDSWDTRQVF
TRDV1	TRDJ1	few	ALGEPGDWGKYTDKLI
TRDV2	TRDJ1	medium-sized	ACDWGDPNTDKLI
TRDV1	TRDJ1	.	ALGELYWGIFGTDKLI